The 24 T cell receptor beta chains below were found in one sample sequenced in a study of CD8 T cells in Susac syndrome. RNA amounts of roughly 0.45 to 1 ug underwent reverse transcription with random hexamers. MiXCR was run by TCRdb on the immunoSEQ multiplex PCR reads, yielding one entry per CDR3 protein. Altogether some 110,000 distinct CDR3 sequences are present, 93% being singletons, with the ten largest covering roughly 0.29%. Source material: CD8+ T cells from PBMCs. The receptor source for this set is a human donor with multiple sclerosis.

V is TRBV13 and J is TRBJ1-6, with D perhaps TRBD1 (6 bases). Germline CDR1 and CDR2: PRHDT and FYEKMQ (reference sequence). CDR3 size: 13 residues. Trimming removed 6 bases from V and 9 bases from J, with 12 bases in between. Here the CDR3 DNA reads TGTGCCAGCAGTCCAAGGGGGAGTTCACCCCTCCACTTT. It is translated as CASSPRGSSPLHF.

V usage is TRBV24-1 and J usage is TRBJ2-1; possibly TRBD1 for D (5 bases). The CDR3 spans 13 residues. V lost 1 base and J 9 bases, leaving 9 bases between the germline ends. CDR1 is KGHDR, CDR2 SFDVKD, per germline. The CDR3 nucleotides read TGTGCCACCAGTGATTTAGGGGCTATTGAGCAGTTCTTC. It yields the protein CATSDLGAIEQFF.

This clonotype was observed a single time. The chain is built from TRBV29-1 and TRBJ2-5, with TRBD2 identical over 11 bases. The CDR3 loop spans 15 amino acids. The germline gives CDR1 SQVTM, CDR2 ANQGSEA. Unmatched junction bases numbered 6, after V lost 1 base and J lost 5 bases. CDR3 in DNA: TGCAGCGTTGAAGGTGGTAGCGGGAGGGGGGAGACCCAGTACTTC. This sequence encodes CSVEGGSGRGETQYF.

This sequence joins TRBV27 and TRBJ2-7; D is undetermined. CDR3 length: 12 residues. The germline gives CDR1 MNHEY, CDR2 SMNVEV (reference sequence). The CDR3 loop reads CASGLPPYEQYV. In nucleotides, the CDR3 is TGTGCCAGCGGTTTACCACCCTACGAGCAGTACGTC.

The rearrangement joins TRBV3-1 to TRBJ1-1; weak D call: TRBD1 (5 bases). The CDR3 is 16 amino acids. V dropped 2 bases and J dropped 3 bases, with 16 bases sitting between them. Germline CDR1 LGHDT, CDR2 YNNKEL (reference sequence). The CDR3 sequence: CASSQLPRGVDTEAFF. The CDR3 DNA reads as TGTGCCAGCAGCCAATTGCCCCGAGGGGTGGACACTGAAGCTTTCTTT. Full variable domain (outside the CDR3, taken from reference TRBV3-1 and TRBJ1-1): DTAVSQTPKYLVTQMGNDKSIKCEQNLGHDTMYWYKQDSKKFLKIMFSYNNKELIINETVPNRFSPKSPDKAHLNLHINSLELGDSAVYFCASSQLPRGVDTEAFFGQGTRLTVV.

V is TRBV19 and J is TRBJ1-1, with TRBD1 matching over 8 bases. From germline, CDR1 is LNHDA and CDR2 SQIVND (reference sequence). After removal of 3 bases from V and 4 bases from J, the junction contained 4 bases not matched to a gene. The CDR3 spans 14 residues. CDR3 nucleotides: TGTGCCAGTAGTATCGGACAGGGAGCCACTGAAGCTTTCTTT. Encoded protein: CASSIGQGATEAFF. Full variable domain (outside the CDR3, taken from reference TRBV19 and TRBJ1-1): DGGITQSPKYLFRKEGQNVTLSCEQNLNHDAMYWYRQDPGQGLRLIYYSQIVNDFQKGDIAEGYSVSREKKESFPLTVTSAQKNPTAFYLCASSIGQGATEAFFGQGTRLTVV.

This rearrangement joins TRBV3-1 to TRBJ2-5, with TRBD2 matching over 7 bases. V shed 2 bases, J shed 3 bases, and the junction held 0 bases outside the gene matches. CDR3 length: 13 residues. Germline loops: CDR1 LGHDT, CDR2 YNNKEL (reference sequence). The CDR3 sequence is CASSQRGEETQYF. The CDR3, as DNA: TGTGCCAGCAGCCAACGGGGGGAAGAGACCCAGTACTTC.

The chain employs TRBV20-1 and TRBJ2-7; 7 bases are a match to TRBD2. This CDR3 region has 14 residues. With V trimmed by 5 bases and J by 3 bases, 10 bases remained unmatched. Looked up from germline, CDR1 is DFQATT and CDR2 is SNEGSKA (reference sequence). CDR3 DNA: TGCAGTGCTCGATCGAGCGGGACCAACTACGAGCAGTACTTC. Encoded protein: CSARSSGTNYEQYF.

J is TRBJ1-1 and V is TRBV15; 9 bases map to TRBD1. This CDR3 region has 14 residues. Germline loops: CDR1 LNHNV, CDR2 YYDKDF (reference sequence). The V segment lost 1 base and the J segment 11 bases; nucleotides outside the gene matches: 8. CDR3 DNA: TGTGCCACCAGCAGAGGGGACAGGGCCGAGGGGGCTTTCTTT. This gives the protein CATSRGDRAEGAFF.

V is TRBV24-1 and J is TRBJ2-1; D call uncertain. The V gene lost 5 bases and the J gene lost 3 bases, with 13 bases spanning the gap. This CDR3 contains 15 residues. CDR1 is KGHDR, CDR2 SFDVKD, per germline. The CDR3 bases are TGTGCCACCAGTGCCTTGACGGACGGCTACAATGAGCAGTTCTTC. Translated, it gives CATSALTDGYNEQFF.

This rearrangement joins TRBV23-1 to TRBJ2-7; 11 bases agree with TRBD2. TRBV23-1 is known as an ORF, though its function is uncertain. With 7 bases clipped from V and 3 bases from J, the junction kept 8 bases outside the gene matches. This CDR3 comprises 15 residues. The chain's CDR3 is CASNKPGTSGYEQYV. CDR3 nucleotides: TGCGCCAGCAACAAACCCGGGACTAGCGGCTACGAGCAGTACGTC.

The chain is built from TRBV11-2 and TRBJ1-5; tentative D call: TRBD1 (6 bases). With 9 bases removed from V and 1 base from J, the gap between germline ends came to 13 bases. The CDR3 totals 14 residues. Germline V lookup: CDR1 SGHAT, CDR2 FQNNGV. The CDR3 spells CASASRGSNQPQHF. The CDR3 DNA reads as TGTGCCAGTGCATCAAGGGGGAGCAATCAGCCCCAGCATTTT.

Of note for this clonotype: Its ends do not fully match the called genes, so a read error is possible. The chain recombines TRBV9 with TRBJ2-2; D gene unclear. The CDR3 consists of 16 residues. The germline V gene has CDR1 SGDLS and CDR2 YYNGEE. The CDR3 is CANSVEDRGNTGELFF. CDR3 DNA: TGTGCCAACAGCGTAGAGGATAGAGGAAACACCGGGGAGCTGTTTTTT.

V is TRBV9 and J is TRBJ2-5; TRBD1 is a possible D gene (6 bases). Per germline, CDR1 SGDLS and CDR2 YYNGEE. This CDR3 contains 15 residues. The ends were cut back, 0 bases at V and 0 bases at J, with 9 bases in the middle. CDR3 loop: CASSVDGQYQETQYF. CDR3 nucleotides: TGTGCCAGCAGCGTAGATGGACAGTACCAAGAGACCCAGTACTTC.

V usage is TRBV12-3 or TRBV12-4 and J usage is TRBJ1-6, with 11 bases aligning to TRBD1. The CDR3 runs 14 residues. V was clipped by 5 bases and J by 10 bases; unmatched bases: 4. CDR3 coding DNA: TGTGCCAGCAGTGGGGACAGGGGGAGATCACCCCTCCACTTT. Translated, it gives CASSGDRGRSPLHF.

This chain uses TRBV12-3 or TRBV12-4 with TRBJ2-3; D call uncertain. Trimming stripped 7 bases from V and 2 bases from J, with 7 bases between. The CDR3 is made up of 12 amino acids. The CDR3 coding sequence is TGTGCCAGCACAGAGGACACAGATACGCAGTATTTT. Translation: CASTEDTDTQYF.

The V call is TRBV27, the J call TRBJ1-1, with a possible D match to TRBD1 (6 bases). Germline CDR1 MNHEY, CDR2 SMNVEV (reference sequence). The CDR3 runs 14 residues. Trimming stripped 2 bases from V and 4 bases from J, with 11 bases between. The CDR3 DNA is TGTGCCAGCAGTTTAGGAGGGGGGTCCACTGAAGCTTTCTTT. It is translated as CASSLGGGSTEAFF.

The chain uses TRBV9 and TRBJ2-7; the match to TRBD1 covers 8 bases. Per the germline V gene, CDR1 is SGDLS and CDR2 is YYNGEE. Germline trimming cut 3 bases from V and 4 bases from J; bases unmatched to any gene: 6. This CDR3 spans 14 amino acids. DNA for the CDR3: TGTGCCAGCAGCGCTAGACAGGGGCCGTACGAGCAGTACTTC. This codes for CASSARQGPYEQYF. Using reference TRBV9 and TRBJ2-7 for the parts outside the CDR3, the full variable domain is DSGVTQTPKHLITATGQRVTLRCSPRSGDLSVYWYQQSLDQGLQFLIQYYNGEERAKGNILERFSAQQFPDLHSELNLSSLELGDSALYFCASSARQGPYEQYFGPGTRLTVT.

V gene TRBV12-3 or TRBV12-4 combines with J gene TRBJ2-1, with 8 bases lining up with TRBD2. The CDR3 spans 15 residues. The trim removed 5 bases at V and 4 bases at J, leaving 7 bases unmatched. CDR3 in DNA: TGTGCCAGCAGTCCGCCGGGACTAGGATACAATGAGCAGTTCTTC. Its translation is CASSPPGLGYNEQFF.

V usage is TRBV5-4 and J usage is TRBJ2-7, with D maybe TRBD1 (5 bases). Germline V gene sequence: CDR1 SGHNT, CDR2 YYREEE (reference sequence). V was cut by 4 bases and J by 3 bases, with 8 bases left in between. The length of the CDR3 is 12 residues. CDR3 residues: CASSHDSYEQYF. CDR3 in DNA: TGTGCCAGCAGCCATGACAGCTACGAGCAGTACTTC.

The rearrangement joins TRBV7-2 to TRBJ2-5; 11 bases agree with TRBD2. The CDR3 length is 18 residues. V dropped 4 bases and J dropped 0; count of bases not matched to a gene: 10. Per the germline V gene, CDR1 is SGHTA and CDR2 is FQGNSA. DNA for the CDR3: TGTGCCAGCAGCTCGAGAATTACTAGCGGGGGAAACCAAGAGACCCAGTACTTC. This sequence encodes CASSSRITSGGNQETQYF.

This rearrangement joins TRBV10-2 to TRBJ2-7, with D uncertain. The CDR3 sequence is 14 residues long. Germline CDR1 is WSHSY and CDR2 is SAAADI. Trimming took off 4 bases at V and 1 base at J, with 11 bases between the two ends. The CDR3 sequence: CASSGWGPSYEQYV. The CDR3, as DNA: TGCGCCAGCAGTGGCTGGGGTCCTTCCTACGAGCAGTACGTC.

This clonotype was counted only a few times. V gene TRBV6-2 or TRBV6-3 combines with J gene TRBJ2-7; 8 bases fit TRBD2. Unmatched junction bases numbered 7, after V lost 2 bases and J lost 4 bases. Looked up from germline, CDR1 is MNHEY and CDR2 is SVGEGT. The CDR3 has 15 residues. CDR3 residues: CASSYAGTREYEQYF. The CDR3 nucleotides read TGTGCCAGCAGTTACGCGGGGACTAGGGAATACGAGCAGTACTTC.

This chain connects TRBV5-4 to TRBJ2-7, with D perhaps matching TRBD1 or TRBD2 (6 bases each). Germline loops: CDR1 SGHNT, CDR2 YYREEE (reference sequence). This CDR3 comprises 14 residues. Trimming stripped 4 bases from V and 2 bases from J, with 13 bases between. CDR3 coding DNA: TGTGCCAGCAGCCAAGGTAGGGGGGCCTACGAGCAGTACTTC. As protein: CASSQGRGAYEQYF.